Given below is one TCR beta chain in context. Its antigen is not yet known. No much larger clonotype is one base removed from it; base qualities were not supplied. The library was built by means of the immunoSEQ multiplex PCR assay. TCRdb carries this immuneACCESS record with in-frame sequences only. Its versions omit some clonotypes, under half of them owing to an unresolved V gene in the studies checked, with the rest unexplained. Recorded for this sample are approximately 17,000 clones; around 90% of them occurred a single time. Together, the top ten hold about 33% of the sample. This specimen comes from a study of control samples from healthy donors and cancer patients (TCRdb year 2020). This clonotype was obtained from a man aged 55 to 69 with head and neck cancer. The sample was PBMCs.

DNA sequence: TGTGCCAGCAGTTACGAGACAGGGGCCGACGAGCAGTACTTC. It specifies CASSYETGADEQYF. The chain was built from TRBV6-5 and TRBJ2-7, with TRBD1 matching 8 junction bases. The CDR3 contains 14 residues, cysteine and phenylalanine counted. Only the CDR3 portion is preserved as DNA: 42 bases, with reading frame beginning at the first base. According to the germline V gene, CDR1 reads MNHEY and CDR2 reads SVGAGI. V ends up 2 bases short and J 5 bases short, with an unmatched junction base count of 5.